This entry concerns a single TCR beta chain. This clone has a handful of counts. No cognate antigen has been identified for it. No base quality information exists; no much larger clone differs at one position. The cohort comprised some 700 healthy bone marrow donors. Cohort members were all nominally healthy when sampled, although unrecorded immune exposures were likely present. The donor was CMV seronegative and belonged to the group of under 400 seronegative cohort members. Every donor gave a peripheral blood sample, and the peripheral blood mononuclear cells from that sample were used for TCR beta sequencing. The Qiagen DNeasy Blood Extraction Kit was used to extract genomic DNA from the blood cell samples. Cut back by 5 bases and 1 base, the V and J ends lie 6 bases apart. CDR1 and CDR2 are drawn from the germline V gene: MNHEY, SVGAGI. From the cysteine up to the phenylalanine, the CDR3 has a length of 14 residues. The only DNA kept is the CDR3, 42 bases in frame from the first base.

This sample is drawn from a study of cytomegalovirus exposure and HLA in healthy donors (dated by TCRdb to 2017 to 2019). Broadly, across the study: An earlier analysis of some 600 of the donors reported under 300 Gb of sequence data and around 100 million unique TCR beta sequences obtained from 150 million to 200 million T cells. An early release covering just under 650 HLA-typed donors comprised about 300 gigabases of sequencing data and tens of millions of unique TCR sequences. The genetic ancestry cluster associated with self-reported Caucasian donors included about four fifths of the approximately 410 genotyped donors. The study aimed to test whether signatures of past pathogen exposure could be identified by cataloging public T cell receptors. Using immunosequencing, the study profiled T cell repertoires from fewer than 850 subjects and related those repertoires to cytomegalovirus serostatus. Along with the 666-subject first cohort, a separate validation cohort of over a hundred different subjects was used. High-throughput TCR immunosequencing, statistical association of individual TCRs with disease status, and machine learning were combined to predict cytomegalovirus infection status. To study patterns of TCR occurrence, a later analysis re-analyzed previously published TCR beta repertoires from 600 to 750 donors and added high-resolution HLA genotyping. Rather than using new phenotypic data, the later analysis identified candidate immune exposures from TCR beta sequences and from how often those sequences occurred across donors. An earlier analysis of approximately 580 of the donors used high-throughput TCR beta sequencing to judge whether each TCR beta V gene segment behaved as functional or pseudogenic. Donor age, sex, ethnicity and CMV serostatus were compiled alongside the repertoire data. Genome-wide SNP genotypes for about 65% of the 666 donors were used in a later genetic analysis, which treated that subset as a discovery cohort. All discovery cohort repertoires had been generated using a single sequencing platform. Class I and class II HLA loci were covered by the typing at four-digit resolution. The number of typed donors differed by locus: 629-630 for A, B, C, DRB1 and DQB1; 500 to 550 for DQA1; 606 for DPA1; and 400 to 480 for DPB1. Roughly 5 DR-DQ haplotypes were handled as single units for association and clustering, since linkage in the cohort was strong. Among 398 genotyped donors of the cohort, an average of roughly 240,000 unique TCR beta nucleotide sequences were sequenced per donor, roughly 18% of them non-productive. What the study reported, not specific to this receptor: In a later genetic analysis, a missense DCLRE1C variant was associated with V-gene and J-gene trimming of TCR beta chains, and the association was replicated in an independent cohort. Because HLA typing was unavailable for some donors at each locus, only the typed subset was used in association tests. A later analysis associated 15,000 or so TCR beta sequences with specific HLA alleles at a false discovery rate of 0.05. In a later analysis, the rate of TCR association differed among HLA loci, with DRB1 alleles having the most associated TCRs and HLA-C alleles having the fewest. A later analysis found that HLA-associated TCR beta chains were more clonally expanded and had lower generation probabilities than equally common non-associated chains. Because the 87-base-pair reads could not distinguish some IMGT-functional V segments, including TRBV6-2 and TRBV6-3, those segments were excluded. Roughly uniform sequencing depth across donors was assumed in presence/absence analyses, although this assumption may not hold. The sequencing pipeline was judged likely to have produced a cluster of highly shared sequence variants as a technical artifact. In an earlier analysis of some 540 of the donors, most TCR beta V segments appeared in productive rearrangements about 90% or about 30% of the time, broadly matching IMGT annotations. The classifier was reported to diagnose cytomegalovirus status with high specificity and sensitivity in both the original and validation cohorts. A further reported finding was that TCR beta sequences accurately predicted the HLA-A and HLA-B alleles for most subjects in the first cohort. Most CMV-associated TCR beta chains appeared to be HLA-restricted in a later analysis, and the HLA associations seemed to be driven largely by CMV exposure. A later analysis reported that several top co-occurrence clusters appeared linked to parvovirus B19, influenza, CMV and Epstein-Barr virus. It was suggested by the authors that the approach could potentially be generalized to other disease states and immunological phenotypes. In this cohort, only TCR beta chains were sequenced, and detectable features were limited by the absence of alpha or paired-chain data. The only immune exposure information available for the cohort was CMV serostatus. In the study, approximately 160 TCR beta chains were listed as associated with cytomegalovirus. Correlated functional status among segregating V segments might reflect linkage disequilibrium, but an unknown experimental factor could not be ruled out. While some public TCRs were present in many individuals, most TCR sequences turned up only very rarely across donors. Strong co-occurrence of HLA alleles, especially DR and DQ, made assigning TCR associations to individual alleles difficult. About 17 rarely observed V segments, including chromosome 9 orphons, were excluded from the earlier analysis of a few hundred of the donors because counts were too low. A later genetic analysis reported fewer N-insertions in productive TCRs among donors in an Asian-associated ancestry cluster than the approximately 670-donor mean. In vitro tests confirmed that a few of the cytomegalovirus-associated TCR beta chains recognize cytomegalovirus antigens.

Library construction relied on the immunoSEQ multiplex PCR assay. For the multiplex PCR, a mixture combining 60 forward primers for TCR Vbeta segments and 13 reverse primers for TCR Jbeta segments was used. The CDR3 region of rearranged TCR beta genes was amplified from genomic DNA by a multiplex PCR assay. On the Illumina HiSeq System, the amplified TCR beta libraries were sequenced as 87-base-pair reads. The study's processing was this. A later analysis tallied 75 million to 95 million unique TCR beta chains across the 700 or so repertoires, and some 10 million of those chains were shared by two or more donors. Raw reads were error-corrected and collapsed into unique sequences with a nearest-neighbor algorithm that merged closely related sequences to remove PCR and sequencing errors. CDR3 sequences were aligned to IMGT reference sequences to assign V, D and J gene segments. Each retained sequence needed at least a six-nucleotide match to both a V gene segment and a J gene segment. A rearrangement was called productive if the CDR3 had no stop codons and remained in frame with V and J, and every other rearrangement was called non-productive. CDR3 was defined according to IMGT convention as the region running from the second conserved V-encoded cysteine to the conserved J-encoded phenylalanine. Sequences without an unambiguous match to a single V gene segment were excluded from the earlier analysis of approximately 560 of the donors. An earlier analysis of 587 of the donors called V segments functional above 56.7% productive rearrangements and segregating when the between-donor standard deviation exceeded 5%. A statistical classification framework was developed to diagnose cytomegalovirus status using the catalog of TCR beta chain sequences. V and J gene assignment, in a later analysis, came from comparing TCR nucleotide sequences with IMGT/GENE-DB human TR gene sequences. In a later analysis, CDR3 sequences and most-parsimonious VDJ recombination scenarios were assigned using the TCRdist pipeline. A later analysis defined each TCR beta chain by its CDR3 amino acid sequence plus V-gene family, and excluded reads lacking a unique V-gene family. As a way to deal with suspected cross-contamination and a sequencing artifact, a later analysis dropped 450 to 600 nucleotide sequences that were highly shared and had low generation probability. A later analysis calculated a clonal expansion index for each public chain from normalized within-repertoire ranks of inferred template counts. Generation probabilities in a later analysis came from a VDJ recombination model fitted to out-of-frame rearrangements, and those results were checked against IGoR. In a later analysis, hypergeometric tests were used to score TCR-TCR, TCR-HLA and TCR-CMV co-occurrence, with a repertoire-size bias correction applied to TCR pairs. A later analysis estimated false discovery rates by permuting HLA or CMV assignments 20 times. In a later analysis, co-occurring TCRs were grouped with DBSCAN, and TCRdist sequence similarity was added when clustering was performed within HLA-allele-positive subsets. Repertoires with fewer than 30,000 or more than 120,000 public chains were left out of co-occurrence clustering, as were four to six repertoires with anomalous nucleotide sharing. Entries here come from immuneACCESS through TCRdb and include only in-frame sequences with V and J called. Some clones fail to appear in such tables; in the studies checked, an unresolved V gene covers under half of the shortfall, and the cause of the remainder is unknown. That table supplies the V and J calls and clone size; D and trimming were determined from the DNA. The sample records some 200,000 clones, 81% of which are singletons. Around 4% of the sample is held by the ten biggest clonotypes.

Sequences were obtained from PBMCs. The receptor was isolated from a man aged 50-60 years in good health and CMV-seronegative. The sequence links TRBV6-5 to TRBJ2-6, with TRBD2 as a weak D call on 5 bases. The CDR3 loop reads CASSRGSGANVLTF. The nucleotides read TGTGCCAGCAGTCGGGGATCTGGGGCCAACGTCCTGACTTTC.